The TCR beta chain under discussion was sequenced for a study of T-cell reconstitution after alpha-beta-depleted transplantation in children. Many counts were recorded for this clonotype. This CDR3 has 15 residues. Trimming cost V 0 bases and J 0 bases, with 7 bases left between them. Germline V gene lookup returns CDR1 SGHRS and CDR2 YFSETQ. Unique molecular identifiers featured in how the TCRbeta library was prepared. TCRdb independently ran MiXCR on the PCR reads; one entry per CDR3 protein. The table shows approximately 93,000 distinct CDR3 sequences, with approximately 8.4% occurring only once. This specimen consisted of PBMCs from the stem cell graft donor, obtained from the stem cell graft. The rearrangement links TRBV5-1 to TRBJ2-1; tentatively, D is TRBD1 or TRBD2 (5 bases each). This clonotype originated in a human donor who donated a stem cell graft to a child with congenital amegakaryocytic thrombocytopenia. This CDR3 reads CASSLVGGSYNEQFF. CDR3 coding DNA: TGCGCCAGCAGCTTGGTTGGGGGCTCCTACAATGAGCAGTTCTTC.